A selection of T cell receptor beta chains follows, all from one sample in a study of blood T cell repertoires in COVID-19. Measured with immunoSEQ multiplex PCR; TCRdb has only the in-frame clones, and not every one. This table holds 250,000 or so clones, about four fifths found once. Sequencing was carried out using peripheral blood. The source of these receptors is a man between 45 and 60 years old with acute or convalescent COVID-19. The conserved cysteine and the conserved F or W are not part of the CDR3 here. Each record gives: D gene, V gene, CDR3 protein. D genes are given only for firm matches.

D: TRBD1; V: TRBV24-1; CDR3: ATRGQGKGQPQH
D: -; V: TRBV9; CDR3: ASSVVGVPYNEQF
D: TRBD2; V: TRBV9; CDR3: ASSVSGVSTDTQY
D: -; V: TRBV3-1/TRBV3-2; CDR3: ASSHDRPGGYT
D: TRBD1; V: TRBV7-2; CDR3: ASSLTGGGKSNQPQH
D: -; V: TRBV14; CDR3: ASSPPETEFFEAF
D: -; V: TRBV7-3; CDR3: ASSLNGYEQY
D: TRBD2; V: TRBV3-1/TRBV3-2; CDR3: ASSHTGTSGSYEQY
D: TRBD1; V: TRBV11-2; CDR3: ASSPPGQGVWTEAF
D: -; V: TRBV7-3; CDR3: ASSLSGSRETQY
D: TRBD1; V: TRBV6-5; CDR3: ASSYFGTGTNYGYT
D: TRBD1; V: TRBV7-9; CDR3: ASSSTDRGKETQY
D: TRBD2; V: TRBV6-5; CDR3: ASSYSPGLEY
D: TRBD1; V: TRBV19; CDR3: ASSMSRGQGRPQH
D: -; V: TRBV5-4; CDR3: ASRTNGDGGYT
D: TRBD1; V: TRBV13; CDR3: ASSEGQPKVAF
D: -; V: TRBV10-1; CDR3: ASSELLACKYNEQF
D: -; V: TRBV6-1; CDR3: ASSDDTRSYNSPLH
D: TRBD2; V: TRBV6-5; CDR3: ASSHSGGATDTQY
D: -; V: TRBV30; CDR3: AWSPIDIPNYGYT
D: -; V: TRBV11-3; CDR3: ASSLRGGNEQF
D: TRBD1; V: TRBV11-2; CDR3: ASSSPPGQGF
D: -; V: TRBV30; CDR3: AWSVAGGYSPLH
D: -; V: TRBV3-1/TRBV3-2; CDR3: ASSQGGGGNTEAF
D: -; V: TRBV25-1; CDR3: ASSEQRGGYT
D: -; V: TRBV19; CDR3: ASSMGRAYNQPQH
D: TRBD1; V: TRBV5-4; CDR3: ASSTYRGANYGYT
D: TRBD1; V: TRBV5-1; CDR3: ASSSDRGEAF
D: TRBD1; V: TRBV5-4; CDR3: ASSPDRVRNSEAF